This entry concerns a single T cell receptor beta chain. The CDR3 has 15 residues. Germline values: CDR1 SEHNR, CDR2 FQNEAQ (reference sequence). Trimming removed 5 bases at V and 2 bases at J, with 12 bases between. The source of the sample is a study of blood T cell repertoires in COVID-19. Across the whole study: The samples span acute and convalescent COVID-19 from the United States, Italy and Spain. From T cells, B-cell-depleted T cells, or PBMCs came the material, which was cDNA or gDNA.

As originally analysed: It was from reference gene primer amplification that nucleated cell counts were estimated. Libraries were prepared by immunoSEQ multiplex PCR; TCRdb keeps only in-frame clonotypes and omits some of them. The V and J calls and clone size come from that table; D and trimming were worked out from the DNA. The sample has roughly 150,000 clones, about 81% seen once. Sequencing was done on a sample of peripheral blood. This sequence was found in a woman of 80 years or more with acute or convalescent COVID-19. The chain combines TRBV7-9 with TRBJ1-4, with a tentative D call TRBD1 (5 bases). DNA for the CDR3: TGTGCCAGCAGCCAGGACATCGGCACTAATGAAAAACTGTTTTTT. It codes for CASSQDIGTNEKLFF.